Shown below are 31 T cell receptor beta chains from a single sample sequenced in a study of T cell responses to AZD1222 COVID-19 vaccine. TCRdb keeps only in-frame clones here, not all; method: immunoSEQ multiplex PCR. This table holds approximately 110,000 clones, over 75% found once. The specimen comprised peripheral blood, sampled on day 0 of AZD1222 vaccination. Receptor source: an adult in good health.

Worth noting for this clone: A junction end diverges from the germline sequence, so it may reflect a read error. The chain recombines TRBV6-5 with TRBJ2-5; possibly TRBD2 for D (6 bases). The CDR3 is made up of 14 amino acids. In germline, CDR1 is MNHEY, CDR2 SVGAGI. CDR3 loop: CASSTSTRLETLYF. CDR3 sequence (DNA): TGTGCCAGCAGCACCTCGACTAGACTGGAGACCCTGTACTTC.

The table lists this clone with a few counts. This chain links TRBV6-5 with TRBJ1-5; maybe TRBD1 (6 bases). V lost 6 bases to trimming and J lost 6 bases, with 15 bases between them. Germline V gene data show CDR1 as MNHEY and CDR2 as SVGAGI. The CDR3 is made up of 14 amino acids. The CDR3 nucleotides read TGTGCCAGCAGCGCCTCCGGGGGCGGTCAGCCCCAGCATTTT. Amino acids: CASSASGGGQPQHF.

The J gene is TRBJ2-7, the V gene TRBV11-3, with a weak D call TRBD1 (5 bases). The CDR3 contains 12 residues. V lost 5 bases and J lost 4, with 9 bases in between. In germline, CDR1 is SGHNT, CDR2 YENEEA. This chain's CDR3 is CASSNDRYEQYF. CDR3 bases: TGTGCCAGCAGCAATGACAGATACGAGCAGTACTTC. Supplemented by reference TRBV11-3 and TRBJ2-7, the full variable domain reads EAGVVQSPRYKIIEKKQPVAFWCNPISGHNTLYWYLQNLGQGPELLIRYENEEAVDDSQLPKDRFSAERLKGVDSTLKIQPAELGDSAVYLCASSNDRYEQYFGPGTRLTVT.

The chain is built from TRBV13 and TRBJ1-4, with 10 bases identical to TRBD1. Trimming took 0 bases from V and 6 from J; bases not matched to a gene: 10. CDR1 and CDR2 from the germline V gene are PRHDT and FYEKMQ (reference sequence). CDR3 length: 18 residues. As DNA, the CDR3 is TGTGCCAGCAGCTTAGGCCCCGAGACAGGGGGCGACGATGAAAAACTGTTTTTT. Translating gives CASSLGPETGGDDEKLFF.

The gene calls are TRBV7-9 and TRBJ2-1, with 11 bases matching TRBD2. Per germline, CDR1 SEHNR and CDR2 FQNEAQ (reference sequence). The CDR3 extends over 16 amino acids. Losses at the gene ends were 3 bases for V and 8 bases for J; bases not matched to a gene: 9. The CDR3 DNA reads as TGTGCCAGCAGCTTCTTCACTAGCGGGAGTCGGGATGAGCAGTTCTTC. It encodes CASSFFTSGSRDEQFF.

This clone was seen only once. The rearrangement joins TRBV18 to TRBJ1-2, with 7 bases lining up with TRBD1. This CDR3 is 14 amino acids long. V lost 3 bases and J lost 6; bases outside the gene matches: 7. Germline CDR1 reads KGHSH; CDR2 reads LQKENI. The CDR3 spells CASSPPGQWDGYTF. In DNA, the CDR3 is TGTGCCAGCTCACCCCCGGGACAGTGGGATGGCTACACCTTC.

The gene calls are TRBV18 and TRBJ2-7, with D possibly matching TRBD2 (5 bases). Germline V gene data show CDR1 as KGHSH and CDR2 as LQKENI. V lost 0 bases, J lost 0 bases, and 12 bases lay in between. CDR3 length equals 16 residues. The DNA of the CDR3 is TGTGCCAGCTCACCACCTCGGGCTAGCAGCTCCTACGAGCAGTACTTC. Its translation is CASSPPRASSSYEQYF.

This rearrangement joins TRBV7-8 to TRBJ2-4; either TRBD1 or TRBD2 may fit D (5 bases each). There are 11 residues in the CDR3. The germline V gene encodes CDR1 SGHVS and CDR2 FQNEAQ. V lost 5 bases to trimming and J lost 6 bases, with 5 bases between them. The CDR3 sequence: CASSGGNIQYF. CDR3 in DNA: TGTGCCAGCAGCGGGGGAAACATTCAGTACTTC.

The V gene is TRBV7-9, the J gene TRBJ2-7; no firm D call. V was pared by 4 bases and J by 3 bases, with 10 bases between. CDR1 is SEHNR, CDR2 FQNEAQ, per germline (reference sequence). The CDR3 length is 13 residues. For the CDR3, the DNA is TGTGCCAGCAGCTCCCGAGCCAACTACGAGCAGTACTTC. It is translated as CASSSRANYEQYF.

The gene calls are TRBV18 and TRBJ2-7; tentatively, D is TRBD1 (6 bases). The V end was cut by 5 bases, the J end by 3 bases, with 11 bases between. The germline V gene has CDR1 KGHSH and CDR2 LQKENI. The CDR3 covers 13 residues. CDR3 region: CASSGRTDYEQYF. Written as DNA, the CDR3 is TGTGCCAGCTCAGGCCGGACAGACTACGAGCAGTACTTC.

The chain uses TRBV19 and TRBJ2-7; TRBD2 agrees at 7 bases. The CDR3 has 15 amino acids. Germline V gene lookup returns CDR1 LNHDA and CDR2 SQIVND (reference sequence). V lost 5 bases to trimming and J lost 0 bases; unmatched junction nucleotides: 7. The CDR3 region is CASSLGGTVSYEQYF. CDR3 sequence (DNA): TGTGCCAGTAGTTTGGGGGGGACCGTCTCCTACGAGCAGTACTTC.

The count of this clone is one. This chain connects TRBV5-5 to TRBJ1-6; D remains unclear. Trimming stripped 5 bases from V and 5 bases from J, with 14 bases between. Per germline, CDR1 SGHKS and CDR2 YYEKEE (reference sequence). The length of the CDR3 is 15 residues. The CDR3 region is CASSVPGTNNSPLHF. CDR3 nucleotide sequence: TGTGCCAGCAGTGTTCCGGGAACAAATAATTCACCCCTCCACTTT.

V is TRBV19 and J is TRBJ2-5, with 14 nucleotides matching TRBD2. The CDR3 spans 19 residues. Per the germline V gene, CDR1 is LNHDA and CDR2 is SQIVND (reference sequence). V gave up 5 bases and J gave up 5 bases; unmatched junction bases: 16. CDR3 sequence reads: CASSSRSTSGGALGETQYF. In DNA form, the CDR3 reads TGTGCCAGTAGTTCCCGGTCGACTAGCGGGGGGGCGTTGGGTGAGACCCAGTACTTC. Full variable domain (outside the CDR3, taken from reference TRBV19 and TRBJ2-5): DGGITQSPKYLFRKEGQNVTLSCEQNLNHDAMYWYRQDPGQGLRLIYYSQIVNDFQKGDIAEGYSVSREKKESFPLTVTSAQKNPTAFYLCASSSRSTSGGALGETQYFGPGTRLLVL.

V usage is TRBV6-5 and J usage is TRBJ1-5, with D tentatively TRBD1 (6 bases). Trimming shortened V by 8 bases and J by 2 bases, and 16 bases separated the two germline ends. Germline assignment: CDR1 MNHEY and CDR2 SVGAGI. The CDR3 sequence is 15 residues long. The CDR3 is CASSKGGGRNQPQHF. The CDR3 region has the DNA TGTGCCAGCTCAAAAGGGGGGGGGCGCAATCAGCCCCAGCATTTT.

This clone was observed a single time. The gene calls are TRBV3-1 (or the pseudogene TRBV3-2) and TRBJ2-7; TRBD1 is a possible D gene (5 bases). Trimming cost V 1 base and J 0 bases, with 16 bases left between them. This CDR3 contains 17 residues. Germline assignment: CDR1 LGHDT and CDR2 YNNKEL (reference sequence). The CDR3, as DNA: TGTGCCAGCAGCCAAGTAAGGGCAGGGCCTAGCTCCTACGAGCAGTACTTC. Its translation: CASSQVRAGPSSYEQYF.

This clone was seen only once. The chain employs TRBV4-1 and TRBJ2-7; 7 bases fit TRBD2. The CDR3 has 14 residues. After removal of 4 bases from V and 0 bases from J, the junction contained 3 bases not matched to a gene. Germline V gene lookup returns CDR1 MGHRA and CDR2 YSYEKL. The CDR3 is CASSLSGVSYEQYF. The CDR3 DNA is TGCGCCAGCAGCCTCAGCGGGGTCTCCTACGAGCAGTACTTC.

This clone was detected a few times. V gene TRBV7-2 combines with J gene TRBJ1-2; maybe TRBD1 (5 bases). The germline CDR1 and CDR2 sequences are SGHTA and FQGNSA. V lost 7 bases, J lost 3 bases, and 15 bases lay in between. The CDR3 sequence is 14 residues long. CDR3 protein: CASTPRTRDYGYTF. DNA for the CDR3: TGTGCCAGCACCCCTCGGACCAGGGACTATGGCTACACCTTC.

J is TRBJ2-7 and V is TRBV3-1 (or the pseudogene TRBV3-2); D unclear. Trimming shortened V by 0 bases and J by 6 bases, and 15 bases separated the two germline ends. This CDR3 has 15 amino acids. The germline V gene encodes CDR1 LGHDT and CDR2 YNNKEL (reference sequence). Here the CDR3 reads CASSQDGPILSEQYF. The CDR3 DNA reads as TGTGCCAGCAGCCAAGATGGTCCGATCTTGAGCGAGCAGTACTTC.

The genes are TRBV19 and TRBJ1-1; 8 bases align to TRBD1. V gave up 5 bases and J gave up 4 bases; unmatched junction bases: 6. The CDR3 consists of 14 residues. From germline, CDR1 is LNHDA and CDR2 SQIVND (reference sequence). CDR3 amino acids: CASSVDRDSTEAFF. DNA for the CDR3: TGTGCCAGTAGTGTGGACAGGGATAGCACTGAAGCTTTCTTT.

V is TRBV6-4 and J is TRBJ1-2, with D perhaps TRBD1 (5 bases). The germline CDR1 and CDR2 sequences are MRHNA and SNTAGT. The CDR3 runs 16 residues. Trimming left V 4 bases short and J 2 bases short, with 17 bases between. CDR3 nucleotides: TGTGCCAGCAGTGCTCATATGGGGGTACCGAACTATGGCTACACCTTC. It is translated as CASSAHMGVPNYGYTF.

V and J are TRBV7-3 and TRBJ2-1; 9 bases agree with TRBD1. The V segment lost 5 bases and the J segment 6 bases; nucleotides outside the gene matches: 8. The germline V gene has CDR1 SGHTA and CDR2 FQGTGA. CDR3 size: 15 residues. DNA of the CDR3: TGTGCCAGCAGCCCGGGACAGGGTATTTTCAATGAGCAGTTCTTC. Translation gives CASSPGQGIFNEQFF.

This chain joins TRBV29-1 and TRBJ2-3; 12 positions agree with TRBD2. The CDR3 length is 16 residues. From germline, CDR1 is SQVTM and CDR2 ANQGSEA. In nucleotides, the CDR3 is TGCACCAACCTCAGGGGGACTAGCGGGTACTCAGATACGCAGTATTTT. Translating it yields CTNLRGTSGYSDTQYF.

The chain has TRBV7-3 and TRBJ1-2; 10 bases line up with TRBD1. From germline, CDR1 is SGHTA and CDR2 FQGTGA. J was trimmed by 3 bases and V by 5 bases; bases with no gene match: 3. This CDR3 has 14 residues. The CDR3 loop reads CASSPDRGDYGYTF. The CDR3 region has the DNA TGTGCCAGCAGCCCGGACAGGGGGGACTATGGCTACACCTTC.

The chain links TRBV24-1 to TRBJ2-1; maybe TRBD1 (5 bases). In germline, CDR1 is KGHDR, CDR2 SFDVKD. V was pared by 6 bases and J by 0 bases, with 14 bases between. CDR3 length: 16 residues. The CDR3 DNA reads TGTGCCACCAGTCTCCAGGGATCTAGCTCCTACAATGAGCAGTTCTTC. Its translation is CATSLQGSSSYNEQFF.

The J gene is TRBJ2-1, the V gene TRBV24-1; D gene ambiguous. Germline V CDR1 and CDR2: KGHDR, SFDVKD. The CDR3 is 18 amino acids. Trimming pared 2 bases from V and 3 bases from J, leaving 19 bases between. The CDR3 coding sequence is TGTGCCACCAGTGATTGCAGCCCCCGAAGAAAATACTACAATGAGCAGTTCTTC. As protein: CATSDCSPRRKYYNEQFF.

This clone was detected once. The chain couples TRBV27 to TRBJ2-7; D remains unclear. Germline V CDR1 and CDR2: MNHEY, SMNVEV (reference sequence). Trimming removed 5 bases from V and 3 bases from J, with 11 bases in between. This CDR3 spans 13 amino acids. CDR3: CASSPFRDYEQYF. The CDR3 nucleotides are TGTGCCAGCAGTCCCTTTAGGGACTACGAGCAGTACTTC.

This chain connects TRBV6-5 to TRBJ1-3, with 10 positions matching TRBD1. The germline V gene encodes CDR1 MNHEY and CDR2 SVGAGI. This CDR3 is built from 15 residues. The J segment lost 2 bases and the V segment lost 4 bases, leaving 2 bases of the junction unmatched. CDR3 coding DNA: TGTGCCAGCAGTTCAGGGACAGGGGCTGGAAACACCATATATTTT. It codes for CASSSGTGAGNTIYF.

The rearrangement links TRBV19 to TRBJ2-3, with TRBD1 identical over 7 bases. The CDR3 is made up of 13 amino acids. From germline, CDR1 is LNHDA and CDR2 SQIVND (reference sequence). V lost 5 bases to trimming and J lost 6 bases; unmatched junction nucleotides: 5. CDR3 bases: TGTGCCAGTAGTTCGACAGGGTGGGATACGCAGTATTTT. This sequence encodes CASSSTGWDTQYF.

The V and J genes are TRBV6-5 and TRBJ1-2; D is undetermined. V dropped 7 bases and J dropped 4 bases, with 16 bases sitting between them. Germline CDR1 reads MNHEY; CDR2 reads SVGAGI. This CDR3 is 14 amino acids long. CDR3 loop: CASTHSPRGYGYTF. CDR3 nucleotide sequence: TGTGCCAGCACCCACTCCCCCCGAGGCTATGGCTACACCTTC.

The chain has TRBV27 and TRBJ2-4, with D hard to call. Germline V gene sequence: CDR1 MNHEY, CDR2 SMNVEV (reference sequence). Trimming took off 6 bases at V and 3 bases at J, with 12 bases between the two ends. This CDR3 spans 14 amino acids. CDR3 nucleotide sequence: TGTGCCAGCAGACCCCCGTTGGGCAAAAACATTCAGTACTTC. Translation: CASRPPLGKNIQYF.

V usage is TRBV10-2 and J usage is TRBJ1-5, with D unclear. This CDR3 region has 15 residues. CDR1 and CDR2 (germline): WSHSY, SAAADI. The germline V and J ends were trimmed by 6 bases and 2 bases, with 14 bases remaining between them. Written as DNA, the CDR3 is TGCGCCAGCAGGAGCTCCGGGGTAGGCAATCAGCCCCAGCATTTT. Translating it yields CASRSSGVGNQPQHF.